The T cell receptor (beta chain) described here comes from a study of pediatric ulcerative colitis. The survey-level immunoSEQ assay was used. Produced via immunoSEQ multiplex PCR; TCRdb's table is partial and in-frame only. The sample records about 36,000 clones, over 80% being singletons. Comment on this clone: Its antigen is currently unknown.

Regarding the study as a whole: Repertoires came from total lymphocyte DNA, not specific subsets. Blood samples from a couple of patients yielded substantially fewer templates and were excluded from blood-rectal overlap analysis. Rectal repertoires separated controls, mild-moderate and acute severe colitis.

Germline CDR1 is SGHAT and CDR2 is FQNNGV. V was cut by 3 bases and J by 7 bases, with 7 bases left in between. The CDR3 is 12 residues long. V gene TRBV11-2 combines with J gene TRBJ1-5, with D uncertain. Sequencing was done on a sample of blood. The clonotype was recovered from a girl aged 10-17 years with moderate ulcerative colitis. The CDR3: CASSFTGQPQHF. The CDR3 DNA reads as TGTGCCAGCAGCTTTACGGGGCAGCCCCAGCATTTT.